The T cell receptor (beta chain) under discussion was sequenced for a study of shared clonotypes between healthy human individuals. The CDR3 is 16 residues long. Trimming cost V 5 bases and J 8 bases, with 21 bases left between them. Germline V gene data show CDR1 as SEHNR and CDR2 as FQNEAQ (reference sequence). Libraries were prepared by immunoSEQ multiplex PCR; TCRdb keeps only in-frame clonotypes and omits some of them. The repertoire holds about 1 million clones, with about 80% as singletons. This clonotype was sampled from a man younger than 35 in good health. Some clones in this sample may be carry-over from other donors' samples. The V call is TRBV7-9, the J call TRBJ2-2; D remains ambiguous. Sequences were obtained from memory CD4+ T cells from PBMCs. Subset: CD45RA-negative fraction. CDR3 bases: TGTGCCAGCAGCCCACGTAGGGTTTGGTCAAGTGGGGAGCTGTTTTTT. Translation: CASSPRRVWSSGELFF.